The 2 T cell receptor beta chains below were found in one sample sequenced in a study of shared clonotypes between healthy human individuals. This table comes from immunoSEQ multiplex PCR, and its TCRdb copy is limited to in-frame clones, with some not included. The repertoire has 900,000 to 1,200,000 clones, 75% to 85% of them found once; the top ten carry 0.55% to 0.7%. The sequencing input was memory CD4+ T cells from PBMCs. Subset defined: CD45RA-negative fraction. The receptors originated from a man aged 18 to 35 in good health. Some clones in this sample may be carry-over from other donors' samples.

V usage is TRBV9 and J usage is TRBJ1-1; D gene unclear. Trimming took 0 bases from V and 11 from J, leaving 11 bases between them. CDR3 length: 12 residues. Germline V gene lookup returns CDR1 SGDLS and CDR2 YYNGEE. Here the CDR3 DNA reads TGTGCCAGCAGCGTAGACGGAGAGCGGGCTTTCTTT. This encodes CASSVDGERAFF. The whole variable domain, remainder taken from reference TRBV9 and TRBJ1-1, is DSGVTQTPKHLITATGQRVTLRCSPRSGDLSVYWYQQSLDQGLQFLIQYYNGEERAKGNILERFSAQQFPDLHSELNLSSLELGDSALYFCASSVDGERAFFGQGTRLTVV.

The chain links TRBV28 to TRBJ1-2, with 8 bases aligning to TRBD1. This CDR3 region has 16 residues. Per the germline V gene, CDR1 is MDHEN and CDR2 is SYDVKM. Trimming took 4 bases from V and 7 from J; bases not matched to a gene: 14. The CDR3 DNA is TGTGCCAGCAGTTCCGCAGGGCGGACAGGGAACGTTGGCTACACCTTC. Translation gives CASSSAGRTGNVGYTF.